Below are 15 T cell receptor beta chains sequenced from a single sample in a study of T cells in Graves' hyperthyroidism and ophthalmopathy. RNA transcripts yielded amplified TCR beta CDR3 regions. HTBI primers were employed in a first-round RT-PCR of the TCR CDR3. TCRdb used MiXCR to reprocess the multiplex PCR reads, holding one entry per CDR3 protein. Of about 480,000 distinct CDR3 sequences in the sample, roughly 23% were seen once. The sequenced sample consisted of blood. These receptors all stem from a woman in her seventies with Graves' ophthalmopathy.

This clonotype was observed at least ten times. The CDR3 DNA sequence: TGTGCCAGCAGCCTTACAAGTTCGAACACTGAAGCTTTCTTT. This gives the protein CASSLTSSNTEAFF. This sequence joins TRBV6-1 and TRBJ1-1; D ambiguous. The CDR3 is made up of 14 amino acids. Germline V CDR1 and CDR2: MNHNS, SASEGT. The germline V and J ends were trimmed by 6 bases and 1 base, with 12 bases remaining between them.

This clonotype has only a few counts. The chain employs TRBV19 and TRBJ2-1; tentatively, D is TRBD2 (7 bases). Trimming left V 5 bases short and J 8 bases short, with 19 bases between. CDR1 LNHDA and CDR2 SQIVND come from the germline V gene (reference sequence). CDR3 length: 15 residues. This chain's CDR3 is CASSSAGAMIDEQFF. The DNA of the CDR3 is TGTGCCAGTAGTTCCGCGGGGGCGATGATAGATGAGCAGTTCTTC.

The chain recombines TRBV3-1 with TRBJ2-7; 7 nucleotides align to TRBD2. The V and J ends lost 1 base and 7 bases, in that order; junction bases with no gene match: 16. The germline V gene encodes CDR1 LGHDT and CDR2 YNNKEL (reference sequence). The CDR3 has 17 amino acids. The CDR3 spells CASSQVRSGGRTREQYF. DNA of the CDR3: TGTGCCAGCAGCCAAGTCCGTTCGGGCGGGAGAACGAGGGAGCAGTACTTC.

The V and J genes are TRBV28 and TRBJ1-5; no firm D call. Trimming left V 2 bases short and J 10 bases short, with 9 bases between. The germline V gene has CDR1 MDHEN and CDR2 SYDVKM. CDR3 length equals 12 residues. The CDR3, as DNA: TGTGCCAGCAGTTTAAACGAGGGACCCCAGCATTTT. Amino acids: CASSLNEGPQHF.

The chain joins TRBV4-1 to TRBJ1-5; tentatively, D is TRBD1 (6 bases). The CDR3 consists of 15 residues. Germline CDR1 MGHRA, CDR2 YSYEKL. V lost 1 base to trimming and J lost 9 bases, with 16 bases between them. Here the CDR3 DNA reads TGCGCCAGCAGCCAAGCGGCAGGGGTGGAATCGCCCCAGCATTTT. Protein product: CASSQAAGVESPQHF.

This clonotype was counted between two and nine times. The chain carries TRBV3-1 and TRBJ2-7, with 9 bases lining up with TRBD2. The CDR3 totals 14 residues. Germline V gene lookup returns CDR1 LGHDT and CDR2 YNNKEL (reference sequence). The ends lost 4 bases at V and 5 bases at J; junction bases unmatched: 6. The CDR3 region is CASSLLSSGNEQYF. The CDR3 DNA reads TGTGCCAGCAGCCTCCTCTCTAGCGGGAACGAGCAGTACTTC.

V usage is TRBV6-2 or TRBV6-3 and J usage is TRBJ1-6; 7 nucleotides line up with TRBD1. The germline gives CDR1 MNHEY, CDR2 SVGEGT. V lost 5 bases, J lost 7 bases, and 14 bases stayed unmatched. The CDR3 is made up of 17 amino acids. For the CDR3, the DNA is TGTGCCAGCAGTGGAGCCTCGGGACAGTCTTTGAATTCACCCCTCCACTTT. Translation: CASSGASGQSLNSPLHF.

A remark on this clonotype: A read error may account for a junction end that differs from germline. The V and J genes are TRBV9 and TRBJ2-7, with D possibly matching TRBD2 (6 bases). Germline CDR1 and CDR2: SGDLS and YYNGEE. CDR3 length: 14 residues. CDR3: CASSVGTAGYGQYF. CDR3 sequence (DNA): TGTGCCAGCAGCGTAGGTACAGCGGGCTACGGGCAGTACTTC.

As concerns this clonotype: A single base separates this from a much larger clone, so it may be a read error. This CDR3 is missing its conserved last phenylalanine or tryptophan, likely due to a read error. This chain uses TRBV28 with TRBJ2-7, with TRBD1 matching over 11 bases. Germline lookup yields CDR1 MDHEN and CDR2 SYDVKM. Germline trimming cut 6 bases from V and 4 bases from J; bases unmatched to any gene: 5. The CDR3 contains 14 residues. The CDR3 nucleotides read TGTGCCAGCAGGACCGGACAGGGGGCATACGAGCAGTACCTC. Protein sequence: CASRTGQGAYEQYL.

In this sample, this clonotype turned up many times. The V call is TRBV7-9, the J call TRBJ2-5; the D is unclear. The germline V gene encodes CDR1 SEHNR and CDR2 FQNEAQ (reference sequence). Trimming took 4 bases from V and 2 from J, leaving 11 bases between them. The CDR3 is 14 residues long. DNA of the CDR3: TGTGCCAGCAGCTCCCCACCCTGGCAAGAGACCCAGTACTTC. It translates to CASSSPPWQETQYF.

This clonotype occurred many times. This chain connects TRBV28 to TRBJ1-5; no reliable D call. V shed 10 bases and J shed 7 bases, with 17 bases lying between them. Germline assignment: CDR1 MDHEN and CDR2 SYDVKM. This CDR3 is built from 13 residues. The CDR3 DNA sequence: TGTGCCACTAATAGGCCACCGGGGCAGCCCCAGCATTTT. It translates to CATNRPPGQPQHF.

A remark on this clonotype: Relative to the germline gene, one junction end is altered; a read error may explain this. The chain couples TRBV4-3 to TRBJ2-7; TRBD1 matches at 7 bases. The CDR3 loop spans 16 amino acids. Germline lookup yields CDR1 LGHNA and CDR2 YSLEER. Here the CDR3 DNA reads TGCGCCAGCAGCCAAGAATGGACAGGTCTTGCCTACGAGCAGTGCTTC. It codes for CASSQEWTGLAYEQCF.

The DNA of the CDR3 is TGTGCCAGCAGTGAGGACCACGGAAGGACCTTC. Amino acids: CASSEDHGRTF. The chain recombines TRBV2 with TRBJ1-2; no reliable D call. V dropped 3 bases and J dropped 14 bases, with 13 bases sitting between them. The CDR3 covers 11 residues. Looked up from germline, CDR1 is SNHLY and CDR2 is FYNNEI.

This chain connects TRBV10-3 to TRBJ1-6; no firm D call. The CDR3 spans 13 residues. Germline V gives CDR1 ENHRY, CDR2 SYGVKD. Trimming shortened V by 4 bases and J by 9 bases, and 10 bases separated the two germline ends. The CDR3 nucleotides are TGTGCCATCAGTGCCGACGGGATTTCACCCCTCCACTTT. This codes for CAISADGISPLHF.

The CDR3 DNA sequence: TGCGCCAGCAGCTGGAGGGCAAGTGCAGATACGCAGTATTTT. It yields the protein CASSWRASADTQYF. The genes are TRBV5-1 and TRBJ2-3, with D perhaps TRBD2 (6 bases). The CDR3 has 14 amino acids. Trimming removed 3 bases at V and 4 bases at J, with 12 bases between. Germline V CDR1 and CDR2: SGHRS, YFSETQ.